This T cell receptor (beta chain) was sequenced for a study of PD-1 blockade in classical Hodgkin lymphoma. Brentuximab vedotin exposure varied, and every patient relapsed after autologous stem cell transplantation. Here immunoSEQ multiplex PCR was the method, and the copy in TCRdb shows in-frame clones only, minus some. Here the sample spans under 20,000 clones, about four fifths being singletons. Germline lookup yields CDR1 LGHNA and CDR2 YNFKEQ. The CDR3 is 15 amino acids. The trim removed 1 base at V and 8 bases at J, leaving 10 bases unmatched. The chain has TRBV4-2 and TRBJ1-1, with TRBD1 matching over 7 bases. Sequenced here: peripheral blood mononuclear cells (PBMCs), sampled before the second cycle of nivolumab. The receptor was derived from a human donor with classical Hodgkin lymphoma. CDR3 protein: CASSQGTGVALEAFF. CDR3 bases: TGTGCCAGCAGCCAAGGTACAGGGGTGGCTCTGGAAGCTTTCTTT.